This T cell receptor beta chain was captured by sequencing in a study of neoadjuvant nivolumab and ipilimumab in lung cancer. TCRdb keeps only in-frame clones here, not all; method: immunoSEQ multiplex PCR. Of 15,000 to 20,000 clones in the sample, approximately 87% are singletons; the top ten hold 2% to 2.5%. J lost 7 bases, V lost 3 bases, and 9 bases had no gene match. Germline CDR1 reads SGHAT; CDR2 reads FQNNGV. This CDR3 spans 15 amino acids. This chain uses TRBV11-2 with TRBJ2-5; 9 nucleotides match TRBD1. The sequencing used peripheral blood, collected before neoadjuvant nivolumab, alone or with ipilimumab. This receptor was taken from an adult with non-small cell lung cancer. The chain's CDR3 is CASSFRDRATVTQYF. The CDR3, as DNA: TGTGCCAGCAGCTTCCGGGACAGGGCAACAGTGACCCAGTACTTC.